This T cell receptor beta chain was documented in a study of T cells in Graves' hyperthyroidism and ophthalmopathy. RNA transcripts provided the source from which TCR beta CDR3 regions were amplified. First-round RT-PCR with HTBI primers amplified the TCR CDR3 region. TCRdb processed the multiplex PCR reads anew with MiXCR; each CDR3 protein has one entry. This sample has around 600,000 distinct CDR3 sequences, with 45% found just once. Study results and limitations: Most thyroid-expanded clonotypes above 0.001 were also found in blood. Median prediction lead before ophthalmopathy onset was six to eight months with the model.

Uncontrolled infection, other autoimmune disease, pregnancy or lactation led to exclusion. Every diagnosis used clinical symptoms, serum thyroxine and TRAb, thyroid ultrasound and orbital computed tomography. Germline values: CDR1 LNHDA, CDR2 SQIVND (reference sequence). The CDR3 contains 15 residues. V lost 3 bases to trimming and J lost 1 base, with 10 bases between them. This clonotype was found many times. What it recognizes is unknown. This TCR derives from an adult man with Graves' disease, either hyperthyroidism or ophthalmopathy (not recorded which). The chain links TRBV19 to TRBJ1-5; D may be TRBD1 (5 bases). The source material was peripheral blood or thyroid tissue (not recorded which). The CDR3 protein is CASSIPGLSNQPQHF. CDR3 sequence (DNA): TGTGCCAGTAGTATCCCAGGGCTGAGCAATCAGCCCCAGCATTTT.